This TCR beta chain was captured by sequencing in a study of glioma-infiltrating T cells after dendritic cell vaccination. The CDR3 loop spans 19 amino acids. Germline V gene sequence: CDR1 SGHVS, CDR2 FQNEAQ. With 1 base removed from V and 2 bases from J, the gap between germline ends came to 23 bases. The data were produced by immunoSEQ multiplex PCR, yet TCRdb's version contains in-frame clones alone and is incomplete. The sample comprises approximately 60,000 clones, around 86% of which are singletons, and 9.5% to 13% rests with the top ten. Time point indicated: after dendritic cell vaccination, including at tumor progression/relapse.

The starting material was blood, obtained after dendritic cell vaccination. The rearrangement joins TRBV7-8 to TRBJ1-1; TRBD1 is a possible D gene (6 bases). This sequence originates from a human donor with glioblastoma. The CDR3 region is CASSLVNIRYRVSNTEAFF. For the CDR3, the DNA is TGTGCCAGCAGCTTAGTCAACATAAGATACAGGGTTTCCAACACTGAAGCTTTCTTT.